One sample yielded the 18 T cell receptor beta chains listed below, sequenced in a study of blood T cell repertoires in COVID-19. Sequenced by immunoSEQ multiplex PCR; TCRdb stores in-frame clones only, minus some. The data show about 35,000 clones, with roughly 86% seen just once and 35% to 50% held by the top ten. Sequenced input: peripheral blood. The receptors originated from a human donor in a cohort sampled during active COVID-19.

This chain connects TRBV5-1 to TRBJ2-2, with 7 bases identical to TRBD2. This CDR3 has 17 residues. Germline loops: CDR1 SGHRS, CDR2 YFSETQ. Germline trimming cut 0 bases from V and 0 bases from J; bases unmatched to any gene: 5. CDR3 in amino acids: CASSLGTSWANTGELFF. CDR3 nucleotide sequence: TGCGCCAGCAGCTTGGGGACTAGTTGGGCGAACACCGGGGAGCTGTTTTTT. Complete variable domain (other parts from reference TRBV5-1 and TRBJ2-2): KAGVTQTPRYLIKTRGQQVTLSCSPISGHRSVSWYQQTPGQGLQFLFEYFSETQRNKGNFPGRFSGRQFSNSRSEMNVSTLELGDSALYLCASSLGTSWANTGELFFGEGSRLTVL.

A few counts support this clone. The chain employs TRBV6-2 or TRBV6-3 and TRBJ2-5; tentative D call: TRBD1 (6 bases). Germline CDR1 reads MNHEY; CDR2 reads SVGEGT. The CDR3 length is 16 residues. Trimming stripped 0 bases from V and 1 base from J, with 12 bases between. The CDR3 here is CASSYSMSGVQETQYF. The CDR3 DNA follows: TGTGCCAGCAGTTACTCGATGTCAGGGGTCCAAGAGACCCAGTACTTC.

The J gene is TRBJ1-4, the V gene TRBV7-9; D not certain. Germline values: CDR1 SEHNR, CDR2 FQNEAQ (reference sequence). The V and J ends lost 1 base and 2 bases respectively, with 11 bases between them. CDR3 length: 16 amino acids. CDR3 nucleotides: TGTGCCAGCAGCTTAGTAGCCGGGTGGACTAATGAAAAACTGTTTTTT. This encodes CASSLVAGWTNEKLFF.

This clone was seen only once. The CDR3 protein is CASSLFGQGAEGNTIYF. The DNA for the CDR3 is TGCGCCAGCAGCCTGTTTGGACAGGGGGCGGAAGGAAACACCATATATTTT. The chain combines TRBV5-1 with TRBJ1-3, with 11 bases fitting TRBD1. The CDR3 loop spans 17 amino acids. Looked up from germline, CDR1 is SGHRS and CDR2 is YFSETQ. The trim removed 4 bases at V and 4 bases at J, leaving 10 bases unmatched.

V usage is TRBV4-3 and J usage is TRBJ1-3, with 7 positions matching TRBD1. The CDR3 has 17 amino acids. CDR1 is LGHNA and CDR2 is YSLEER in the germline V gene. V lost 2 bases, J lost 4 bases, and 11 bases stayed unmatched. CDR3 bases: TGCGCCAGCAGCCAATCGGGTTTGCCGGGACAGGGAAACACCATATATTTT. Translated, it gives CASSQSGLPGQGNTIYF.

This sequence joins TRBV28 and TRBJ2-4; a possible D gene is TRBD1 (6 bases). CDR1 is MDHEN, CDR2 SYDVKM, per germline. The CDR3 runs 17 residues. V lost 5 bases to trimming and J lost 0 bases, with 17 bases between them. The CDR3 sequence: CASSPPQGTQAKNIQYF. The CDR3 DNA reads TGTGCCAGCAGTCCCCCACAGGGTACGCAAGCCAAAAACATTCAGTACTTC.

The CDR3 is CATSVTGGDGGYTF. In nucleotides, the CDR3 is TGTGCCACCAGTGTGACAGGGGGGGACGGAGGCTACACCTTC. The J gene is TRBJ1-2, the V gene TRBV24-1; TRBD1 aligns across 9 bases. The V gene's germline CDR1 is KGHDR and CDR2 SFDVKD. The CDR3 sequence is 14 residues long. V was pared by 5 bases and J by 8 bases, with 8 bases of the junction left unmatched.

V is TRBV24-1 and J is TRBJ2-5, with D maybe TRBD1 (7 bases). V was cut by 1 base and J by 3 bases, with 20 bases left in between. In germline, CDR1 is KGHDR, CDR2 SFDVKD. The CDR3 has 18 amino acids. The CDR3 nucleotides read TGTGCCACCAGTGATTTCTCGGACGGTCTCAGGGGGGAAGAGACCCAGTACTTC. This encodes CATSDFSDGLRGEETQYF.

This chain joins TRBV4-3 and TRBJ1-5, with 7 bases aligning to TRBD1. J gave up 5 bases and V 0 bases, and 16 bases lay outside the gene matches. The CDR3 length is 19 residues. Germline values: CDR1 LGHNA, CDR2 YSLEER. The CDR3 reads CASSQEILEINRGDQPQHF. As DNA, the CDR3 is TGCGCCAGCAGCCAAGAAATTCTGGAGATAAACAGGGGTGATCAGCCCCAGCATTTT.

The chain has TRBV6-5 and TRBJ2-5; 7 nucleotides align to TRBD1. There are 13 residues in the CDR3. The germline V gene encodes CDR1 MNHEY and CDR2 SVGAGI. Trimming removed 5 bases from V and 4 bases from J; junction bases left unmatched: 4. The CDR3 region has the DNA TGTGCCAGCAGTAAGACAGGGTTAGAGACCCAGTACTTC. This translates into CASSKTGLETQYF.

The V and J genes are TRBV9 and TRBJ2-1; TRBD2 aligns across 8 bases. After removal of 4 bases from V and 6 bases from J, the junction contained 6 bases not matched to a gene. CDR1 is SGDLS and CDR2 is YYNGEE in the germline V gene. The CDR3 has 14 amino acids. CDR3 nucleotide sequence: TGTGCCAGCAGCATTCAAGGGACTAGCAATGAGCAGTTCTTC. It yields the protein CASSIQGTSNEQFF.

The V call is TRBV5-6, the J call TRBJ1-1; TRBD1 agrees at 7 bases. This CDR3 is built from 13 residues. Germline V gene data show CDR1 as SGHDT and CDR2 as YYEEEE. V lost 4 bases, J lost 5 bases, and 5 bases stayed unmatched. The CDR3 sequence is CASSQYRGTEAFF. The CDR3, as DNA: TGTGCCAGCAGCCAATACAGGGGTACTGAAGCTTTCTTT.

There are a few counts of this clone. The CDR3 sequence: CASSEKRGQFKGYTF. CDR3 coding DNA: TGTGCCAGCAGTGAAAAACGAGGACAGTTTAAGGGCTACACCTTC. The chain is built from TRBV28 and TRBJ1-2, with D possibly being TRBD1 (6 bases). V was trimmed by 5 bases and J by 8 bases, leaving 21 bases between them. Germline assignment: CDR1 MDHEN and CDR2 SYDVKM. The CDR3 extends over 15 amino acids.

This chain connects TRBV18 to TRBJ1-2; no clear D gene. V dropped 2 bases and J dropped 3 bases, with 10 bases sitting between them. CDR1 is KGHSH, CDR2 LQKENI, per germline. The length of the CDR3 is 14 residues. CDR3 in amino acids: CASSPNGEDYGYTF. CDR3 bases: TGTGCCAGCTCACCAAACGGGGAGGACTATGGCTACACCTTC.

The chain employs TRBV28 and TRBJ1-1; tentatively, D is TRBD1 (6 bases). Germline assignment: CDR1 MDHEN and CDR2 SYDVKM. CDR3 length equals 15 residues. Deletions cut 7 bases from V and 5 bases from J, with 20 bases between. The CDR3 is CASTKRGGRRTEAFF. Written as DNA, the CDR3 is TGTGCCAGCACAAAAAGGGGGGGGCGACGAACTGAAGCTTTCTTT.

The DNA of the CDR3 is TGCGCCAGCAGCTCGGGTTTTGCGGGGGGAAAAGAGACCCAGTACTTC. It yields the protein CASSSGFAGGKETQYF. The V gene is TRBV5-1, the J gene TRBJ2-5, with 8 bases aligning to TRBD2. Germline V gene lookup returns CDR1 SGHRS and CDR2 YFSETQ. With 3 bases clipped from V and 3 bases from J, the junction kept 10 bases outside the gene matches. The CDR3 runs 16 residues.

The V call is TRBV24-1, the J call TRBJ2-7; 9 bases are a match to TRBD1. This CDR3 contains 14 residues. Germline V lookup: CDR1 KGHDR, CDR2 SFDVKD. Trimming cost V 4 bases and J 3 bases; bases outside gene matches: 3. CDR3 sequence reads: CATSEGQGVYEQYF. For the CDR3, the DNA is TGTGCCACCAGTGAGGGACAGGGAGTCTACGAGCAGTACTTC.

The chain recombines TRBV12-3 or TRBV12-4 with TRBJ1-3; no reliable D call. The CDR3 extends over 12 amino acids. The V and J ends lost 6 bases and 1 base respectively, with 4 bases between them. CDR3 in DNA: TGTGCCAGCAGCGGGTCTGGAAACACCATATATTTT. This encodes CASSGSGNTIYF.